The rows below give T cell receptor beta chains drawn from one sample of a study of CD4+ T cells in melanoma. Generated by immunoSEQ multiplex PCR, the TCRdb table keeps only in-frame clones and is missing some. This sample yields about 140,000 clones, of which about nine tenths are seen a single time; 1.5% belongs to the top ten. These receptors came from a human donor with melanoma. Both conserved end residues are part of each CDR3. The D gene is left open where the match is weak. Rows may omit the clone size; those that give it use once, few, many or a size class.

j_call: TRBJ1-1
clone_size: -
d_call: -
v_call: TRBV2
cdr3_length: 14
cdr3_aa: CASQREGGHTEAFF
cdr3_nt: TGTGCCAGTCAGAGGGAAGGAGGGCACACTGAAGCTTTCTTT

j_call: TRBJ2-3
clone_size: -
d_call: -
v_call: TRBV9
cdr3_length: 14
cdr3_aa: CASSVSGSTDTQYF
cdr3_nt: TGTGCCAGCAGCGTATCCGGGAGCACAGATACGCAGTATTTT

j_call: TRBJ1-6
clone_size: -
d_call: -
v_call: TRBV13
cdr3_length: 16
cdr3_aa: CASSSYPGLGNSPLHF
cdr3_nt: TGTGCCAGCAGCTCCTATCCGGGACTAGGTAATTCACCCCTCCACTTT

j_call: TRBJ2-2
clone_size: -
d_call: -
v_call: TRBV12-5
cdr3_length: 13
cdr3_aa: CASGLEVGGELFF
cdr3_nt: TGTGCTAGTGGTTTGGAAGTCGGCGGGGAGCTGTTTTTT

j_call: TRBJ2-3
clone_size: -
d_call: -
v_call: TRBV7-3
cdr3_length: 14
cdr3_aa: CASSLGDSSDTQYF
cdr3_nt: TGTGCCAGCAGCTTAGGGGATTCCTCAGATACGCAGTATTTT

j_call: TRBJ2-5
clone_size: -
d_call: -
v_call: TRBV2
cdr3_length: 13
cdr3_aa: CASSEARAGTQYF
cdr3_nt: TGTGCCAGCAGTGAAGCGCGGGCAGGGACCCAGTACTTC

j_call: TRBJ2-7
clone_size: -
d_call: TRBD1
v_call: TRBV2
cdr3_length: 14
cdr3_aa: CASTGQGGPYEQYF
cdr3_nt: TGTGCCAGCACCGGACAGGGGGGACCCTACGAGCAGTACTTC

j_call: TRBJ1-2
clone_size: -
d_call: TRBD1
v_call: TRBV18
cdr3_length: 15
cdr3_aa: CASQLTSGGRYGYTF
cdr3_nt: TGTGCCAGCCAACTCACATCAGGGGGACGGTATGGCTACACCTTC

j_call: TRBJ2-3
clone_size: -
d_call: TRBD2
v_call: TRBV7-3
cdr3_length: 15
cdr3_aa: CASSLKVAGVDTQYF
cdr3_nt: TGTGCCAGCAGCTTAAAGGTAGCGGGGGTAGATACGCAGTATTTT

j_call: TRBJ2-7
clone_size: -
d_call: -
v_call: TRBV7-9
cdr3_length: 15
cdr3_aa: CASSLVGQLAYEQYF
cdr3_nt: TGTGCCAGCAGCTTAGTCGGTCAGCTCGCTTACGAGCAGTACTTC

j_call: TRBJ2-3
clone_size: -
d_call: TRBD2
v_call: TRBV27
cdr3_length: 16
cdr3_aa: CASSLNPSGGRYTQYF
cdr3_nt: TGTGCCAGCAGTTTAAACCCTAGCGGGGGGCGGTATACGCAGTATTTT

j_call: TRBJ1-1
clone_size: -
d_call: -
v_call: TRBV11-2
cdr3_length: 13
cdr3_aa: CASSLDRRREAFF
cdr3_nt: TGTGCCAGCAGCTTAGATCGGAGGAGGGAAGCTTTCTTT

j_call: TRBJ1-1
clone_size: -
d_call: -
v_call: TRBV6-5
cdr3_length: 13
cdr3_aa: CASRKTQNTEAFF
cdr3_nt: TGTGCCAGCAGAAAGACACAGAACACTGAAGCTTTCTTT

j_call: TRBJ1-1
clone_size: -
d_call: -
v_call: TRBV7-9
cdr3_length: 15
cdr3_aa: CASSLGGGGYTEAFF
cdr3_nt: TGTGCCAGCAGCTTAGGGGGTGGCGGTTACACTGAAGCTTTCTTT

j_call: TRBJ2-7
clone_size: -
d_call: -
v_call: TRBV5-6
cdr3_length: 15
cdr3_aa: CASSLGVSGWREQYF
cdr3_nt: TGTGCCAGCAGCTTGGGGGTTTCAGGGTGGCGCGAGCAGTACTTC

j_call: TRBJ2-2
clone_size: -
d_call: -
v_call: TRBV7-9
cdr3_length: 14
cdr3_aa: CASSLTSGVGELFF
cdr3_nt: TGTGCCAGCAGCTTAACGTCCGGGGTCGGGGAGCTGTTTTTT

j_call: TRBJ1-6
clone_size: -
d_call: -
v_call: TRBV5-1
cdr3_length: 18
cdr3_aa: CASSLDWGTRYNSSPLHF
cdr3_nt: TGCGCCAGCAGCTTGGATTGGGGGACAAGATACAATAGTTCACCCCTCCACTTT

j_call: TRBJ2-3
clone_size: -
d_call: -
v_call: TRBV7-3
cdr3_length: 15
cdr3_aa: CASSLSQGSTDTQYF
cdr3_nt: TGTGCCAGCAGCTTATCTCAGGGTAGCACAGATACGCAGTATTTT

j_call: TRBJ2-5
clone_size: -
d_call: TRBD1
v_call: TRBV29-1
cdr3_length: 13
cdr3_aa: CSGRQGRQETQYF
cdr3_nt: TGCAGCGGTAGACAGGGACGGCAAGAGACCCAGTACTTC

j_call: TRBJ2-2
clone_size: once
d_call: -
v_call: TRBV29-1
cdr3_length: 12
cdr3_aa: CRVSGTTGELFF
cdr3_nt: TGCAGGGTCTCAGGGACCACCGGGGAGCTGTTTTTT

j_call: TRBJ1-1
clone_size: once
d_call: TRBD1
v_call: TRBV19
cdr3_length: 14
cdr3_aa: CASSRRDRGPEAFF
cdr3_nt: TGTGCCAGTAGTCGGAGGGACAGGGGACCTGAAGCTTTCTTT

j_call: TRBJ1-4
clone_size: -
d_call: -
v_call: TRBV11-1
cdr3_length: 14
cdr3_aa: CASSPSRTHEKLFF
cdr3_nt: TGTGCCAGCAGCCCATCCCGGACTCATGAAAAACTGTTTTTT